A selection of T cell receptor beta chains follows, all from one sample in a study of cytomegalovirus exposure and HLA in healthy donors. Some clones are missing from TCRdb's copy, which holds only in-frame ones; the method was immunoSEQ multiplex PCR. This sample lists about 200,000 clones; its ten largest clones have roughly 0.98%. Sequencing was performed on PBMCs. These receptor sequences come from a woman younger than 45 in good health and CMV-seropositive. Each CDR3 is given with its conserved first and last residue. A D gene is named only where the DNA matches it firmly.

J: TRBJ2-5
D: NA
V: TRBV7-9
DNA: TGTGCCAGCAGCTTAGTTGGCAGGGGAAAGGAGACCCAGTACTTC
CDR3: CASSLVGRGKETQYF

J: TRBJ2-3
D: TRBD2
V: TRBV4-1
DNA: TGCGCCAGCAGCCAAGAACCTAGCGGGACGCAGTATTTT
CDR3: CASSQEPSGTQYF

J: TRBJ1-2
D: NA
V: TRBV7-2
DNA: TGTGCCAGCAGTACACAGCGGGGGCCCGGGATGGGCTACACCTTC
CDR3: CASSTQRGPGMGYTF

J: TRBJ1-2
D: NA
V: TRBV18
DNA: TGTGCCAGCTCAACATACGCGGACAGCGATTATGGCTACACCTTC
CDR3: CASSTYADSDYGYTF

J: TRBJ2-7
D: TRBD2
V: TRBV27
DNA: TGTGCCAGCAGCACAGGACTAGCGGGAGTACTTGGAAGGGCCTACGAGCAGTACTTC
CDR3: CASSTGLAGVLGRAYEQYF

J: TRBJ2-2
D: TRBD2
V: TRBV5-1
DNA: TGCGCCAGCAGCGAAACCTGGGGGGGAGGCACCGGGGAGCTGTTTTTT
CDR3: CASSETWGGGTGELFF

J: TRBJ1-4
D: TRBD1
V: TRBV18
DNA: TGTGCCAGCTTAACCGGGACAGGGGGTGAAAAACTGTTTTTT
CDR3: CASLTGTGGEKLFF

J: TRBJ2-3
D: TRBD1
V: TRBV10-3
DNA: TGTGCCACCCGTCGACAGGGATCTAGCACAGATACGCAGTATTTT
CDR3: CATRRQGSSTDTQYF

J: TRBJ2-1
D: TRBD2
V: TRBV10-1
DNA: TGCGCCAGCAGTGAACGGGGGGGTAAGCAGTTCTTC
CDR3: CASSERGGKQFF

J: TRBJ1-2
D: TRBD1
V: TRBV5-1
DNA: TGCGCCAGCAGCTTGGGAGACAGGGGGCCCCCTAACTATGGCTACACCTTC
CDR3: CASSLGDRGPPNYGYTF

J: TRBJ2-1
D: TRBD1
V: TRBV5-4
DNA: TGTGCCAGCAGCCTAGGACAGGTCGATGAGCAGTTCTTC
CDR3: CASSLGQVDEQFF

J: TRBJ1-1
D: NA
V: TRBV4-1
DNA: TGCGCCAGCAGCCAGTCCACTCTGAACACTGAAGCTTTCTTT
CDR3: CASSQSTLNTEAFF

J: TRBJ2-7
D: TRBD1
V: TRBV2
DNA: TGTGCCAGCAGTGAAGACAGGGGCTACGAGCAGTACTTC
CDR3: CASSEDRGYEQYF

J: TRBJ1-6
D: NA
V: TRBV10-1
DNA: TGCGCCAGCAGTGATACGCAGGGGCCGTCACCCCTCCACTTT
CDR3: CASSDTQGPSPLHF

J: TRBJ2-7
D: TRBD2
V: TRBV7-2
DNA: TGTGCCAGCAGCTCTCCCCAGACTAGCGGGGGGCAGCTCTCCTACGAGCAGTACTTC
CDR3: CASSSPQTSGGQLSYEQYF

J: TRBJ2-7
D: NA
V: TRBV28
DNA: TGTGCCAGCAGTTTATCTCCTTACACGGACTGGAAAGCCTACGAGCAGTACTTC
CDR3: CASSLSPYTDWKAYEQYF

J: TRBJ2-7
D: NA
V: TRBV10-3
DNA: TGTGCCATCGCTCCGGGGACCCAGGGGGAGCAGTACTTC
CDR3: CAIAPGTQGEQYF

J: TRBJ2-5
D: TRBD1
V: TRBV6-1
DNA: TGTGCCAGCAGTGAAGTAATCGGGACAGGACAAGAGACCCAGTACTTC
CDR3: CASSEVIGTGQETQYF

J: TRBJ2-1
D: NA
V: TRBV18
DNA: TGTGCCAGCTCAACTAGTAATACCTACAATGAGCAGTTCTTC
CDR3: CASSTSNTYNEQFF

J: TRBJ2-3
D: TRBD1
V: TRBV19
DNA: TGTGCCAGTAGTATAGGACAGGGGGTTCTTCGTGATACGCAGTATTTT
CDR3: CASSIGQGVLRDTQYF

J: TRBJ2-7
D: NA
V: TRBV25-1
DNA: TGTGCCAGCAGTGATCCAGGGAACTACGAGCAATACTTC
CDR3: CASSDPGNYEQYF

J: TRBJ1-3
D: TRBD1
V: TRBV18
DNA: TGTGCCAGCTCACCATCGACAGGGGAACCTGGAAACACCATATATTTT
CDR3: CASSPSTGEPGNTIYF

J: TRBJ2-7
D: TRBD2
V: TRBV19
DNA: TGTGCCAGTAGTATCACAGCGGGAGGCACCTACGAGCAGTACTTC
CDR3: CASSITAGGTYEQYF

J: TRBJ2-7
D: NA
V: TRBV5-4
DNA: TGTGCCAGCAGCTTACTCTCCTACGAGCAGTACTTC
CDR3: CASSLLSYEQYF

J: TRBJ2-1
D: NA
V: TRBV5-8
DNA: TGTGCCAGCAACAGGGCTAACGCCTACAATGAGCAGTTCTTC
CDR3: CASNRANAYNEQFF

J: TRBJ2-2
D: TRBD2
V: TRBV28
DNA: TGTGCCAGCACCCTGGGGGGAGGGACCGGGGAGCTGTTTTTT
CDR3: CASTLGGGTGELFF

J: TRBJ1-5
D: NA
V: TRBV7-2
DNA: TGTGCCAGCAGCTTCGGGGATGGGGGGAGTCAGCCCCAGCATTTT
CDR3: CASSFGDGGSQPQHF

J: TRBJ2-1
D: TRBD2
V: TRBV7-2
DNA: TGTGCCAGCAGCTTAGTTGGGAGCGGGGGATACAATGAGCAGTTCTTC
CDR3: CASSLVGSGGYNEQFF

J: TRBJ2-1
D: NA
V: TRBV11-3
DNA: TGTGCCAGCAGCTTAGTCCCCTCTTCGGGGCAGTTCTTC
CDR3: CASSLVPSSGQFF

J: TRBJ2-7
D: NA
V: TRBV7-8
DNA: TGTGCCAGCAGCCCTCTCTACGAGCAGTACTTC
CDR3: CASSPLYEQYF

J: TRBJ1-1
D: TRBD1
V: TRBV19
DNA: TGTGCCAGTAGGGGGGACAGTCCGAACACTGAAGCTTTCTTT
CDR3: CASRGDSPNTEAFF

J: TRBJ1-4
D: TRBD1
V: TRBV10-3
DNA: TGTGCCACGAGCCAGGGGGATTCTAATGAAAAACTGTTTTTT
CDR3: CATSQGDSNEKLFF

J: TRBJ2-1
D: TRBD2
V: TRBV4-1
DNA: TGCGCCAGCAGCCAGGCCGGGACTAGTCCCCACAATGAGCAGTTCTTC
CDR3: CASSQAGTSPHNEQFF

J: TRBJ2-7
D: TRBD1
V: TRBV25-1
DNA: TGTGCCAGTCCCCGGGACCAGGGGGCCTACGAGCAGTACTTC
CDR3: CASPRDQGAYEQYF

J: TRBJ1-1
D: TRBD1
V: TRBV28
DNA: TGTGCCAGCAGTTTCTGGGACAGGGCCACTGAAGCTTTCTTT
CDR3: CASSFWDRATEAFF

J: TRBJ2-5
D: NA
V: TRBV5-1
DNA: TGCGCCAGCAGCTTGGCCGATATCGGGGGAGAGACCCAGTACTTC
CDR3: CASSLADIGGETQYF

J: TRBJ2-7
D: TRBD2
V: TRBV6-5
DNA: TGTGCCAGCCGGGGGGAATACCACGAGCAGTACTTC
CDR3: CASRGEYHEQYF

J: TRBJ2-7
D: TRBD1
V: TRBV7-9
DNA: TGTGCCAGCAGCAAAGGATCGGGACAGGGGAGGTACGAGCAGTACTTC
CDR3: CASSKGSGQGRYEQYF

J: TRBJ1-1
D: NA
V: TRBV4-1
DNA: TGCGCCAGCAGCCAAAGCACAGGGTGGTACGGGACTGAAGCTTTCTTT
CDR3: CASSQSTGWYGTEAFF

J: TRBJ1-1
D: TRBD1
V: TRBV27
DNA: TGTGCCAGCAGTGTCAGGGGGCTGGGGAACACTGAAGCTTTCTTT
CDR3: CASSVRGLGNTEAFF

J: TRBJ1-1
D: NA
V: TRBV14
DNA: TGTGCCAGCAGCCAGATAGATGTTTACACTGAAGCTTTCTTT
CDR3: CASSQIDVYTEAFF

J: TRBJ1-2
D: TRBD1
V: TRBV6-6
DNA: TGTGCCAGCAGGCAGGGACAGGGCCAAGCTAACTATGGCTACACCTTC
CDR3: CASRQGQGQANYGYTF

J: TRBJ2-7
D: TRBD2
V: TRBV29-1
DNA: TGCAGCGTTAGCGGGATGGGCCCCTACGAGCAGTACTTC
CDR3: CSVSGMGPYEQYF

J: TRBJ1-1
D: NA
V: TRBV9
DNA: TGTGCCAGCAGCGTAGCCCCAGGGATGAACACTGAAGCTTTCTTT
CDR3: CASSVAPGMNTEAFF

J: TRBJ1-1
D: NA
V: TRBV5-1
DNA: TGCGCCAGCAGCTACAACAGGGAAATGAACACTGAAGCTTTCTTT
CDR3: CASSYNREMNTEAFF

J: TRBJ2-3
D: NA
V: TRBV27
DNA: TGTGCCAGCAGTTTATACCTAGCCGGCACAGATACGCAGTATTTT
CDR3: CASSLYLAGTDTQYF

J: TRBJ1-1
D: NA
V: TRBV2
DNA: TGTGCCAGCAGTATCAGGGTGATGGACGGAATCACTGAAGCTTTCTTT
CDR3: CASSIRVMDGITEAFF

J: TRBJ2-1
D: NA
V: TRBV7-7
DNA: TGTGCCAGCAGTGCGAACGTTAACAATGAGCAGTTCTTC
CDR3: CASSANVNNEQFF

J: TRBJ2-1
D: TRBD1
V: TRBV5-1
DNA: TGCGCCAGCAGCTTTAATACAGAGGGACAGCCGGGTTTCTTC
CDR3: CASSFNTEGQPGFF

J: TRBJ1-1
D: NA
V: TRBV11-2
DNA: TGTGCCAGCAGGGTACGGCGGACTGAAGCTTTCTTT
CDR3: CASRVRRTEAFF

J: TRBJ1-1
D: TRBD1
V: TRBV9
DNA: TGTGCCAGCACCTTACAATCAGGGGGCACTGAAGCTTTCTTT
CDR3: CASTLQSGGTEAFF

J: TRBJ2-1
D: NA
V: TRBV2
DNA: TGTGCCAGCAGTACACAGGGAGCGGTTAGCAATGAGCAGTTCTTC
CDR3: CASSTQGAVSNEQFF